This entry lists 25 T cell receptor beta chains sequenced from one sample in a study of CD8 T cells in Susac syndrome. Reverse transcription used about 0.45 to 1 ug RNA and random hexamers. Each CDR3 protein gets one entry after TCRdb re-called the immunoSEQ multiplex PCR reads with MiXCR. Counted here are 120,000 to 150,000 distinct CDR3 sequences, 94% occurring once; the ten biggest clones make up 0.25% to 0.3%. Source material: CD8+ T cells from PBMCs. Source of these receptors: a human donor in good health.

The gene calls are TRBV30 and TRBJ2-2; the match to TRBD2 covers 8 bases. The J segment lost 4 bases and the V segment lost 0 bases, leaving 1 base of the junction unmatched. The germline V gene encodes CDR1 GTSNPN and CDR2 SVGIG (reference sequence). The CDR3 runs to 14 residues. The CDR3 DNA sequence: TGTGCCTGGAGTGTCAGCGGGGGCACCGGGGAGCTGTTTTTT. Translating gives CAWSVSGGTGELFF.

V usage is TRBV30 and J usage is TRBJ2-7; D unclear. Looked up from germline, CDR1 is GTSNPN and CDR2 is SVGIG (reference sequence). Trimming shortened V by 0 bases and J by 9 bases, and 18 bases separated the two germline ends. The length of the CDR3 is 14 residues. In DNA, the CDR3 is TGTGCCTGGAGTGTACGTGACAACAAGAAGGGGCAGTACTTC. It translates to CAWSVRDNKKGQYF.

The chain joins TRBV23-1 to TRBJ1-2, with TRBD1 matching over 7 bases. TRBV23-1 is recorded as an ORF, its role being uncertain. CDR3 length equals 14 residues. Trimming took 7 bases from V and 2 from J; bases not matched to a gene: 7. For the CDR3, the DNA is TGCGCCAGCAATTTCGAGGACAGGAACTATGGCTACACCTTC. Its translation: CASNFEDRNYGYTF.

The rearrangement links TRBV7-8 to TRBJ2-3; D may be TRBD1 (6 bases). This CDR3 is built from 14 residues. V was shortened by 2 bases and J by 2 bases, with 8 bases between the two germline ends. Germline values: CDR1 SGHVS, CDR2 FQNEAQ. CDR3: CASSLWTDTDTQYF. The CDR3 DNA follows: TGTGCCAGCAGCTTATGGACAGACACAGATACGCAGTATTTT.

The chain employs TRBV7-9 and TRBJ1-1; the D gene is possibly TRBD1 (5 bases). Trimming took 5 bases from V and 3 from J, leaving 16 bases between them. Germline V gene data show CDR1 as SEHNR and CDR2 as FQNEAQ (reference sequence). The CDR3 sequence is 15 residues long. Here the CDR3 reads CASSTPGLGHTEAFF. The CDR3 DNA reads as TGTGCCAGCAGCACCCCAGGGTTGGGGCACACTGAAGCTTTCTTT.

V is TRBV6-6 and J is TRBJ2-3, with 7 bases that match TRBD1. The CDR3 sequence is 15 residues long. The trim removed 4 bases at V and 0 bases at J, leaving 4 bases unmatched. From germline, CDR1 is MNHNY and CDR2 SVGAGI (reference sequence). The CDR3 nucleotides are TGTGCCAGCAGTTCCGGGACAGCAAGCACAGATACGCAGTATTTT. This translates into CASSSGTASTDTQYF.

In regard to this clonotype: One end of the junction does not line up with germline, which may come from a read error. This chain uses TRBV20-1 with TRBJ2-2, with TRBD2 matching over 10 bases. Germline assignment: CDR1 DFQATT and CDR2 SNEGSKA (reference sequence). The CDR3 has 14 residues. The CDR3 sequence: CSARTSGNAGELFF. As DNA, the CDR3 is TGCAGTGCTAGAACTAGCGGGAACGCCGGGGAGCTGTTTTTT.

The gene calls are TRBV27 and TRBJ2-1, with 7 nucleotides matching TRBD2. Germline-derived CDR1 and CDR2 are MNHEY and SMNVEV (reference sequence). Losses at the gene ends were 6 bases for V and 5 bases for J; bases not matched to a gene: 13. This CDR3 contains 16 residues. The CDR3: CASSLVGPGRDNEQFF. DNA for the CDR3: TGTGCCAGCAGCCTTGTTGGGCCAGGGAGGGACAATGAGCAGTTCTTC.

The chain combines TRBV9 with TRBJ2-3; 14 bases map to TRBD2. The V gene end was trimmed by 3 bases and the J gene end by 3 bases; junction bases not matched to a gene: 3. The CDR3 has 16 residues. Germline CDR1 reads SGDLS; CDR2 reads YYNGEE. Here the CDR3 reads CASSATSGRGTDTQYF. CDR3 sequence (DNA): TGTGCCAGCAGCGCGACTAGCGGGAGGGGTACAGATACGCAGTATTTT. Using reference TRBV9 and TRBJ2-3 for the parts outside the CDR3, the full variable domain is DSGVTQTPKHLITATGQRVTLRCSPRSGDLSVYWYQQSLDQGLQFLIQYYNGEERAKGNILERFSAQQFPDLHSELNLSSLELGDSALYFCASSATSGRGTDTQYFGPGTRLTVL.

The chain joins TRBV9 to TRBJ2-5; D unclear. The CDR3 loop spans 13 amino acids. The germline CDR1 and CDR2 sequences are SGDLS and YYNGEE. V was pared by 4 bases and J by 4 bases, with 11 bases between. DNA for the CDR3: TGTGCCAGCAGCCTCCAGCCAGGAGAGACCCAGTACTTC. It translates to CASSLQPGETQYF.

The chain is built from TRBV7-9 and TRBJ1-2, with 8 bases aligning to TRBD1. V gave up 5 bases and J gave up 4 bases; unmatched junction bases: 9. This CDR3 is built from 15 residues. Germline CDR1 is SEHNR and CDR2 is FQNEAQ (reference sequence). Here the CDR3 reads CASSTPGQGVYGYTF. The DNA of the CDR3 is TGTGCCAGCAGCACCCCCGGACAGGGAGTCTATGGCTACACCTTC.

This clonotype occurred a few times. Here the CDR3 reads CASSQGDEQYF. The CDR3 DNA sequence: TGTGCCAGCAGCCAGGGGGACGAGCAGTACTTC. J is TRBJ2-7 and V is TRBV7-3, with 7 bases that match TRBD1. Per germline, CDR1 SGHTA and CDR2 FQGTGA. V shed 5 bases, J shed 5 bases, and the junction held 0 bases outside the gene matches. The CDR3 is 11 residues long.

The V gene is TRBV7-9, the J gene TRBJ2-1, with TRBD2 as a possible D gene (6 bases). CDR3 length: 14 residues. V lost 1 base and J 9 bases, leaving 13 bases between the germline ends. CDR1 SEHNR and CDR2 FQNEAQ come from the germline V gene (reference sequence). The DNA for the CDR3 is TGTGCCAGCAGCTTAGTGGGGACTCTCCCTGAGCAGTTCTTC. Protein product: CASSLVGTLPEQFF.

This rearrangement joins TRBV7-9 to TRBJ2-5, with unresolved D. The CDR3 extends over 15 amino acids. V lost 0 bases, J lost 5 bases, and 13 bases lay in between. The germline gives CDR1 SEHNR, CDR2 FQNEAQ (reference sequence). CDR3 DNA: TGTGCCAGCAGCTTAGCGCCAGTCAGAAAGGAGACCCAGTACTTC. It translates to CASSLAPVRKETQYF.

The rearrangement links TRBV7-9 to TRBJ1-2; 11 bases are shared with TRBD1. There are 16 residues in the CDR3. The V gene's germline CDR1 is SEHNR and CDR2 FQNEAQ (reference sequence). With V trimmed by 5 bases and J by 7 bases, 12 bases remained unmatched. The CDR3 DNA is TGTGCCAGCAGCGCCGGGACAGGGGGGCCTCTTGGTGGCTACACCTTC. Translated, it gives CASSAGTGGPLGGYTF.

The chain combines TRBV29-1 with TRBJ2-7; D call uncertain. Germline loops: CDR1 SQVTM, CDR2 ANQGSEA. The CDR3 spans 12 residues. V shed 4 bases and J shed 1 base, with 8 bases lying between them. The CDR3 loop is CSVVAESYEQYF. The CDR3 coding sequence is TGCAGCGTTGTGGCAGAATCCTACGAGCAGTACTTC.

V and J are TRBV4-2 and TRBJ1-2, with 8 positions matching TRBD1. In germline, CDR1 is LGHNA, CDR2 YNFKEQ. CDR3 length: 15 residues. J gave up 5 bases and V 5 bases, and 10 bases lay outside the gene matches. The CDR3 spells CASSVQPTGEYGYTF. CDR3 bases: TGTGCCAGCAGCGTACAACCGACAGGGGAATATGGCTACACCTTC.

The genes are TRBV20-1 and TRBJ2-1, with TRBD2 identical over 11 bases. Germline CDR1 reads DFQATT; CDR2 reads SNEGSKA (reference sequence). The CDR3 spans 15 residues. Trimming took 3 bases from V and 7 from J; bases not matched to a gene: 8. The CDR3 loop is CSASRLAGGPNEQFF. The CDR3 DNA follows: TGCAGTGCTAGCCGGTTAGCGGGAGGGCCAAATGAGCAGTTCTTC.

The chain employs TRBV4-1 and TRBJ2-3; D unresolved. The CDR3 loop spans 13 amino acids. Trimming cost V 0 bases and J 4 bases, with 5 bases left between them. Germline CDR1 MGHRA, CDR2 YSYEKL. CDR3 loop: CASSQDPPDTQYF. Here the CDR3 DNA reads TGCGCCAGCAGCCAAGACCCCCCAGATACGCAGTATTTT.

The rearrangement joins TRBV28 to TRBJ2-7, with 7 bases aligning to TRBD1. This CDR3 has 15 residues. The V and J ends lost 6 bases and 3 bases, in that order; junction bases with no gene match: 11. The germline gives CDR1 MDHEN, CDR2 SYDVKM. The CDR3 is CASRIGTDTYYEQYF. The CDR3 DNA sequence: TGTGCCAGCAGGATAGGGACAGACACCTACTACGAGCAGTACTTC.

This chain joins TRBV15 and TRBJ2-7; TRBD1 agrees at 9 bases. J gave up 3 bases and V 3 bases, and 6 bases lay outside the gene matches. This CDR3 has 15 amino acids. Germline CDR1 and CDR2: LNHNV and YYDKDF (reference sequence). CDR3 region: CATSSTTGGVYEQYF. CDR3 DNA: TGTGCCACCAGCAGCACGACAGGGGGTGTCTACGAGCAGTACTTC.

CDR3: CASSQEVGAGRPQPQHF. CDR3 nucleotide sequence: TGTGCCAGCAGCCAAGAAGTTGGTGCAGGGCGGCCGCAGCCCCAGCATTTT. The genes are TRBV3-1 and TRBJ1-5; tentatively, D is TRBD1 (5 bases). Per the germline V gene, CDR1 is LGHDT and CDR2 is YNNKEL (reference sequence). This CDR3 is built from 17 residues. Trimming cost V 0 bases and J 7 bases, with 19 bases left between them.

The V call is TRBV12-3 or TRBV12-4, the J call TRBJ1-1, with 7 bases that match TRBD1. Germline trimming cut 4 bases from V and 0 bases from J; bases unmatched to any gene: 2. The CDR3 runs to 14 residues. The CDR3 nucleotides read TGTGCCAGCAGTTCGGGACAGTTGAACACTGAAGCTTTCTTT. Its translation: CASSSGQLNTEAFF.

The chain recombines TRBV6-5 with TRBJ1-1; 7 bases fit TRBD1. Germline V gene sequence: CDR1 MNHEY, CDR2 SVGAGI. The CDR3 contains 14 residues. V gave up 8 bases and J gave up 4 bases; unmatched junction bases: 10. CDR3 bases: TGTGCCAGCGCCCATACAGGGGATTCCACTGAAGCTTTCTTT. Its protein product is CASAHTGDSTEAFF.

The chain carries TRBV7-8 and TRBJ2-1, with 8 nucleotides matching TRBD2. The germline V gene encodes CDR1 SGHVS and CDR2 FQNEAQ. The CDR3 is 15 residues long. Trimming removed 5 bases from V and 8 bases from J; junction bases left unmatched: 11. Here the CDR3 DNA reads TGTGCCAGCAGCCTACGGAGCGGGAGACTCGATGAGCAGTTCTTC. Protein: CASSLRSGRLDEQFF.